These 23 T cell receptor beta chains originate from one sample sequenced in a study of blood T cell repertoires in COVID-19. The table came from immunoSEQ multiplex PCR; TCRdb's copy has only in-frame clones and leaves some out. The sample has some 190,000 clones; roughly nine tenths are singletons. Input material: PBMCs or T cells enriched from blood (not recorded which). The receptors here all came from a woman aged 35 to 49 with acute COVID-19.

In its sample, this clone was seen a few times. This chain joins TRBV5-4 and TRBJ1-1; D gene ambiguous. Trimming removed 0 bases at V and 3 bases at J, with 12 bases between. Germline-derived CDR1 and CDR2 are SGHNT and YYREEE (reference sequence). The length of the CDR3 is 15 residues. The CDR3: CASSLARRSDTEAFF. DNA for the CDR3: TGTGCCAGCAGCTTGGCCCGGAGGTCGGACACTGAAGCTTTCTTT. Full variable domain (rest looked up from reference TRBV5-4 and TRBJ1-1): ETGVTQSPTHLIKTRGQQVTLRCSSQSGHNTVSWYQQALGQGPQFIFQYYREEENGRGNFPPRFSGLQFPNYSSELNVNALELDDSALYLCASSLARRSDTEAFFGQGTRLTVV.

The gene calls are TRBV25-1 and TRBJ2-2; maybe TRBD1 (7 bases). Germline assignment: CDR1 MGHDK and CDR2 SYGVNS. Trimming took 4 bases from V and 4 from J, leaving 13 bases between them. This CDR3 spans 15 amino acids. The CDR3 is CASSGQGGGTGELFF. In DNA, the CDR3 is TGTGCCAGCAGTGGACAGGGAGGCGGCACCGGGGAGCTGTTTTTT.

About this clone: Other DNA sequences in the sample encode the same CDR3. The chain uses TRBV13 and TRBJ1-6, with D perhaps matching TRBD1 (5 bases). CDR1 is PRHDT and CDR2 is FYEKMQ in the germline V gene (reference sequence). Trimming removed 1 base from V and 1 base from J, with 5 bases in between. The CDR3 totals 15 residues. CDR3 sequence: CASSLDRSYNSPLHF. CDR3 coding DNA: TGTGCCAGCAGCTTAGACAGGTCCTATAATTCACCCCTCCACTTT.

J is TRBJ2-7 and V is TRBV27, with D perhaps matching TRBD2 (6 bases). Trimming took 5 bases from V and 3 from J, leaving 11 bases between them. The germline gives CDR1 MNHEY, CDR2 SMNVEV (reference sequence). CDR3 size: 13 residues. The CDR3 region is CASSPTTSYEQYF. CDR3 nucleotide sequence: TGTGCCAGCAGTCCAACGACTAGCTACGAGCAGTACTTC.

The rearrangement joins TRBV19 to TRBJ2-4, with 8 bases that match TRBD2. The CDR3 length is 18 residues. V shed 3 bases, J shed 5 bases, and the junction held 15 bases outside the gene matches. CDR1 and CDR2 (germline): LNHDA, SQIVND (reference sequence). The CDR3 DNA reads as TGTGCCAGTAGTATTGTTCTCTCTAGCGGGCCATGGGAAAACATTCAGTACTTC. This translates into CASSIVLSSGPWENIQYF.

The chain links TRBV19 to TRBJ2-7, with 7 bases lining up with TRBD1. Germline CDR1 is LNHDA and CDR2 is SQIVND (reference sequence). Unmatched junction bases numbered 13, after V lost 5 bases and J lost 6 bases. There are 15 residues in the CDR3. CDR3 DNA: TGTGCCAGTAGTCCTTCGACAGGGAGCTTCGCCGAGCAGTACTTC. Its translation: CASSPSTGSFAEQYF.

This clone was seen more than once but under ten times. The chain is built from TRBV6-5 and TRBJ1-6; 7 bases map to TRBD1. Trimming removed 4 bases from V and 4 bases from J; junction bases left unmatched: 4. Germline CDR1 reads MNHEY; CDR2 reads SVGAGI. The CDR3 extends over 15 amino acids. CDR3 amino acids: CASSLTGTYNSPLHF. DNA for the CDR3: TGTGCCAGCAGTTTGACAGGGACTTATAATTCACCCCTCCACTTT.

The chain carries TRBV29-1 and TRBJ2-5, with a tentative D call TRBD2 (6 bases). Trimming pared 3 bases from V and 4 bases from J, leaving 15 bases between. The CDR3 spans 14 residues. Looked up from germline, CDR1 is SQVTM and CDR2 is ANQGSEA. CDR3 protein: CSVEEGRVGETQYF. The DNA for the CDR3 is TGCAGCGTTGAGGAGGGAAGGGTAGGAGAGACCCAGTACTTC.

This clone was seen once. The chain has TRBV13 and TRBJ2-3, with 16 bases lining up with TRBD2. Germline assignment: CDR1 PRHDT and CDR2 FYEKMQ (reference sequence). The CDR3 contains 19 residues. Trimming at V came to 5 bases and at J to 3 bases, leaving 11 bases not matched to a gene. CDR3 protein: CASSPTGTSGGAETDTQYF. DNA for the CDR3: TGTGCCAGCAGCCCTACCGGGACTAGCGGGGGGGCGGAGACAGATACGCAGTATTTT.

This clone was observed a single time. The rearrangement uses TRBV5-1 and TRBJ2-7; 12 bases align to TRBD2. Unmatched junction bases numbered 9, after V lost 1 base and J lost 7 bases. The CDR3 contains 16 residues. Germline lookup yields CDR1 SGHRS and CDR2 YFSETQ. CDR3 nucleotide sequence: TGCGCCAGCAGCTTGAAGGAGACTAGCGGGGGTCGTGAGCAGTACTTC. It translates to CASSLKETSGGREQYF.

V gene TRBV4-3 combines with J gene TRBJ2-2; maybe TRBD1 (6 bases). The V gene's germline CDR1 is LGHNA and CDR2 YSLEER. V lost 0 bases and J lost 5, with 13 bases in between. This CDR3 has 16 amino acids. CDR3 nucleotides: TGCGCCAGCAGCCAAGAAACGCCAGGGGTTACCGGGGAGCTGTTTTTT. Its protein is CASSQETPGVTGELFF.

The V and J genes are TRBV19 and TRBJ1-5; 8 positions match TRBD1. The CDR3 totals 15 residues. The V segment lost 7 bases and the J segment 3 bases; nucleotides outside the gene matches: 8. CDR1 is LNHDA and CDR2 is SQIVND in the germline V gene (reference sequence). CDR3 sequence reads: CASTKTGANNQPQHF. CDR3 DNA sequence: TGTGCCAGTACCAAGACAGGGGCCAACAATCAGCCCCAGCATTTT.

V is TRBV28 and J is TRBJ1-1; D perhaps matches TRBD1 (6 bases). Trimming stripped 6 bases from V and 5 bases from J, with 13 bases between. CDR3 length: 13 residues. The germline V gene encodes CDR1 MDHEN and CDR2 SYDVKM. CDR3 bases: TGTGCCAGCAGCCCCAGGGGATGGACTGAAGCTTTCTTT. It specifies CASSPRGWTEAFF.

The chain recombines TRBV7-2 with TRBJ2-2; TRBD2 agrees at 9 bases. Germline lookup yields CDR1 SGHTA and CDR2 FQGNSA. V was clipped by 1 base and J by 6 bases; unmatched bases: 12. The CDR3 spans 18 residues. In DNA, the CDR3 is TGTGCCAGCAGCTTAGTGCGCGGGAGGGCCCGCTCCCCCGGGGAGCTGTTTTTT. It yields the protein CASSLVRGRARSPGELFF. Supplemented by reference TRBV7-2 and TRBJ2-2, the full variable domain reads GAGVSQSPSNKVTEKGKDVELRCDPISGHTALYWYRQSLGQGLEFLIYFQGNSAPDKSGLPSDRFSAERTGGSVSTLTIQRTQQEDSAVYLCASSLVRGRARSPGELFFGEGSRLTVL.

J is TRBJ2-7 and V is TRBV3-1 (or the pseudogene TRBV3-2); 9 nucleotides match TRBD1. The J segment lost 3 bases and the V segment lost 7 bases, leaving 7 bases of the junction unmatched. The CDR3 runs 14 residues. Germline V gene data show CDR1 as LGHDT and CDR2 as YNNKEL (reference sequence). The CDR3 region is CASNHGTGNYEQYF. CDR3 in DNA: TGTGCCAGCAACCACGGGACAGGGAACTACGAGCAGTACTTC.

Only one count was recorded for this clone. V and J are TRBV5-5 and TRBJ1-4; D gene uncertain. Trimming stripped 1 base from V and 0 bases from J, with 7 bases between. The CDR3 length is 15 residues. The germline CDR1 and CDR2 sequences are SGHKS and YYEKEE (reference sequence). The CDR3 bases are TGTGCCAGCAGCTTGTCAGGTGCAACTAATGAAAAACTGTTTTTT. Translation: CASSLSGATNEKLFF. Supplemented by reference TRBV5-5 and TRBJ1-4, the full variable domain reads DAGVTQSPTHLIKTRGQQVTLRCSPISGHKSVSWYQQVLGQGPQFIFQYYEKEERGRGNFPDRFSARQFPNYSSELNVNALLLGDSALYLCASSLSGATNEKLFFGSGTQLSVL.

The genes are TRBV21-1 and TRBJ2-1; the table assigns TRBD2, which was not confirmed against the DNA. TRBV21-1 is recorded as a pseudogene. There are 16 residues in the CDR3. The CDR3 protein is CASSTPRGGALNEQFF. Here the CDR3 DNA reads TGTGCCAGCAGCACCCCGCGCGGTGGCGCGCTCAATGAGCAGTTCTTC.

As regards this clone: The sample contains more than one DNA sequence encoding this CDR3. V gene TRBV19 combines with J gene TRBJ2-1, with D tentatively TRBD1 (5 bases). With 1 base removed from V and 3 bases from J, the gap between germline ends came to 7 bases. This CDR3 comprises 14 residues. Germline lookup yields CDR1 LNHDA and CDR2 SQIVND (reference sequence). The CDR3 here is CASSIAGIYNEQFF. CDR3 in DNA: TGTGCCAGTAGTATAGCAGGGATCTACAATGAGCAGTTCTTC.

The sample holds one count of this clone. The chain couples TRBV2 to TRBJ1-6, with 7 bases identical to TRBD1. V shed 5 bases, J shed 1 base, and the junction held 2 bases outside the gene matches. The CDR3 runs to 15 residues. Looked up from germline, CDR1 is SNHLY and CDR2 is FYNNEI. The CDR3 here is CASSHRGSYNSPLHF. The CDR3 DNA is TGTGCCAGCAGTCACAGGGGTTCCTATAATTCACCCCTCCACTTT.

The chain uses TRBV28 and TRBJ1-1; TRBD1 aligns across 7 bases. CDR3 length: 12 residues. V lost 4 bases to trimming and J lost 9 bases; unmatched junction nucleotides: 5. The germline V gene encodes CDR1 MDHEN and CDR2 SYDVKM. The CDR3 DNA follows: TGTGCCAGCAGTTGGGGACAGAATAAAGCTTTCTTT. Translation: CASSWGQNKAFF.

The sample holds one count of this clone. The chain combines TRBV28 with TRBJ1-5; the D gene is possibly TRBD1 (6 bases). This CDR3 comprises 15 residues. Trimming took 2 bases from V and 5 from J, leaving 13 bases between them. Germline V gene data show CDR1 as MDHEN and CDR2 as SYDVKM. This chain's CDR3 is CASSLGGAMDQPQHF. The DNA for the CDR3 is TGTGCCAGCAGTTTAGGGGGGGCGATGGATCAGCCCCAGCATTTT.

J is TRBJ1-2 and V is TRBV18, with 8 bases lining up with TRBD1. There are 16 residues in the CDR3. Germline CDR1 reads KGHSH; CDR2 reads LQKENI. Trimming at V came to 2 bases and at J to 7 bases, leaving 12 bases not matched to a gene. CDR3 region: CASSPGAGQGASGYTF. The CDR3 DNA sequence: TGTGCCAGCTCACCAGGGGCCGGGCAGGGGGCGAGTGGCTACACCTTC.

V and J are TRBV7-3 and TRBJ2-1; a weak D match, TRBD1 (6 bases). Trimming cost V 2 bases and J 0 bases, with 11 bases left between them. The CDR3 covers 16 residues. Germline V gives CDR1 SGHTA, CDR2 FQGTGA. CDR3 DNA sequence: TGTGCCAGCAGCTTAGAACGGGACAACTCCTACAATGAGCAGTTCTTC. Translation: CASSLERDNSYNEQFF.